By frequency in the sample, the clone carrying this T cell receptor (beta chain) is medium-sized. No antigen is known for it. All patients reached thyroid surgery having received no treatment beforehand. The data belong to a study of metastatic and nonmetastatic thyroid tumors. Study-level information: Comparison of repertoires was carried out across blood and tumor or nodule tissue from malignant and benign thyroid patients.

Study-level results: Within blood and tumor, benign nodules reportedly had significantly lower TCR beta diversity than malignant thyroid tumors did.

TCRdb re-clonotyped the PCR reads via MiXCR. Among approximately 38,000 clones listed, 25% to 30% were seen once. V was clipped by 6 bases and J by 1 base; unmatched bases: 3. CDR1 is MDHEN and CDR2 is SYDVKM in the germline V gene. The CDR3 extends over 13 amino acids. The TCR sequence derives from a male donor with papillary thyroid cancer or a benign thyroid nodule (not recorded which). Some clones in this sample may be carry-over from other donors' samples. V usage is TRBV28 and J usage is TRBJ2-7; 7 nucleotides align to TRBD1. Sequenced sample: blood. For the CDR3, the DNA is TGTGCCAGCAGGGCAGGGGGTTCCTACGAGCAGTACTTC. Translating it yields CASRAGGSYEQYF. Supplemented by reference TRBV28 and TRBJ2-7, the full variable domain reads DVKVTQSSRYLVKRTGEKVFLECVQDMDHENMFWYRQDPGLGLRLIYFSYDVKMKEKGDIPEGYSVSREKKERFSLILESASTNQTSMYLCASRAGGSYEQYFGPGTRLTVT.